The 22 T cell receptor beta chains listed next were all sequenced from one sample in a study of blood T cell repertoires in COVID-19 (dated by TCRdb to 2018 to 2020). Library creation used the immunoSEQ multiplex PCR assay. TCRdb re-hosts the immuneACCESS table, in-frame sequences only. Its copies lack some clones; in the studies checked, an unresolved V gene accounts for under half of them, and the cause for the rest is not known. This sample gives 55,000 to 70,000 clones in total; 90% to 95% of them show up just once. The ten largest clones represent 7.3% of the sample. Specimen: peripheral blood. Source of these receptors: a man aged 35 to 55 with COVID-19, enrolled during active disease.

A single count supports this clone. The chain links TRBV23-1 to TRBJ2-3; 13 bases line up with TRBD2. TRBV23-1 is classed as an ORF, of uncertain function. The CDR3 runs to 15 residues. Germline trimming cut 6 bases from V and 4 bases from J; bases unmatched to any gene: 4. CDR3 in amino acids: CASSRTSGGPDTQYF. The CDR3 DNA is TGCGCCAGCAGCCGGACTAGCGGGGGCCCAGATACGCAGTATTTT.

CDR3 DNA sequence: TGTGCCAGCAGTCTCGACAGGATCTCTGGAAACACCATATATTTT. Translated: CASSLDRISGNTIYF. The V gene is TRBV28, the J gene TRBJ1-3, with D maybe TRBD1 (6 bases). Trimming took 5 bases from V and 0 from J, leaving 11 bases between them. The CDR3 runs 15 residues. Germline CDR1 MDHEN, CDR2 SYDVKM. Full variable domain (outside the CDR3, taken from reference TRBV28 and TRBJ1-3): DVKVTQSSRYLVKRTGEKVFLECVQDMDHENMFWYRQDPGLGLRLIYFSYDVKMKEKGDIPEGYSVSREKKERFSLILESASTNQTSMYLCASSLDRISGNTIYFGEGSWLTVV.

CDR3 nucleotides: TGTGCCAGCAGCTTAGAGGTTAGCAATTCCTACGAGCAGTACTTC. This encodes CASSLEVSNSYEQYF. The gene calls are TRBV11-2 and TRBJ2-7, with D unclear. CDR1 and CDR2 from the germline V gene are SGHAT and FQNNGV. V was shortened by 0 bases and J by 1 base, with 10 bases between the two germline ends. The CDR3 length is 15 residues.

A note on this clone: Its ends do not fully match the called genes, so a read error is possible. The rearrangement links TRBV10-2 to TRBJ1-1; TRBD1 matches 9 bases. This CDR3 region has 13 residues. Germline CDR1 is WSHSY and CDR2 is SAAADI. The CDR3 sequence is CASSGGTGFESFF. The CDR3 DNA sequence: TGCGCCAGCAGTGGGGGGACAGGGTTTGAATCTTTCTTT.

In DNA, the CDR3 is TGCAGCGTTGATTCAGGGGGCGGGGAGACCCAGTACTTC. Protein: CSVDSGGGETQYF. This chain connects TRBV29-1 to TRBJ2-5; 8 bases agree with TRBD1. Looked up from germline, CDR1 is SQVTM and CDR2 is ANQGSEA. The CDR3 has 13 amino acids. The trim removed 3 bases at V and 5 bases at J, leaving 5 bases unmatched.

The chain uses TRBV18 and TRBJ2-3; 9 bases match TRBD2. Trimming at V came to 3 bases and at J to 4 bases, leaving 14 bases not matched to a gene. The CDR3 is 18 residues long. The V gene's germline CDR1 is KGHSH and CDR2 LQKENI. The CDR3 reads CASSPPNSGGPGADTQYF. For the CDR3, the DNA is TGTGCCAGCTCACCCCCGAATAGCGGGGGTCCGGGGGCAGATACGCAGTATTTT.

The chain uses TRBV4-1 and TRBJ2-3; 7 nucleotides align to TRBD2. The CDR3 runs to 15 residues. CDR1 and CDR2 (germline): MGHRA, YSYEKL. With 7 bases clipped from V and 6 bases from J, the junction kept 13 bases outside the gene matches. CDR3 in DNA: TGCGCCAGCACCACCTCCGAAGGGAGGGAGGATACGCAGTATTTT. As protein: CASTTSEGREDTQYF.

In its sample, this clone was seen a few times. The chain has TRBV5-5 and TRBJ2-7; D is unresolved. Trimming stripped 7 bases from V and 0 bases from J, with 14 bases between. The length of the CDR3 is 14 residues. Germline values: CDR1 SGHKS, CDR2 YYEKEE (reference sequence). Written as DNA, the CDR3 is TGTGCCAGCGAGCCCAGGATTAGCTCCTACGAGCAGTACTTC. It encodes CASEPRISSYEQYF.

The rearrangement joins TRBV25-1 to TRBJ2-3; maybe TRBD2 (5 bases). With 2 bases removed from V and 2 bases from J, the gap between germline ends came to 14 bases. There are 16 residues in the CDR3. Germline V gives CDR1 MGHDK, CDR2 SYGVNS. In DNA form, the CDR3 reads TGTGCCAGCAGTGAAGGACTCGCTATGTCCACAGATACGCAGTATTTT. Its translation: CASSEGLAMSTDTQYF.

This sequence joins TRBV5-1 and TRBJ2-1; 9 bases align to TRBD1. Trimming at V came to 0 bases and at J to 9 bases, leaving 10 bases not matched to a gene. The CDR3 is 16 residues long. The germline gives CDR1 SGHRS, CDR2 YFSETQ. The CDR3 sequence is CASSLGGTGKLGEQFF. The CDR3 DNA is TGCGCCAGCAGCTTGGGCGGGACAGGGAAACTCGGTGAGCAGTTCTTC.

This chain joins TRBV19 and TRBJ2-7; D might be TRBD2 (6 bases). CDR1 LNHDA and CDR2 SQIVND come from the germline V gene (reference sequence). The ends were cut back, 6 bases at V and 0 bases at J, with 15 bases in the middle. The CDR3 extends over 15 amino acids. CDR3 sequence: CASRPLGGVSYEQYF. The CDR3 DNA follows: TGTGCCAGTAGACCCTTAGGAGGGGTCTCCTACGAGCAGTACTTC. Together with reference TRBV19 and TRBJ2-7, the CDR3 gives the full variable domain: DGGITQSPKYLFRKEGQNVTLSCEQNLNHDAMYWYRQDPGQGLRLIYYSQIVNDFQKGDIAEGYSVSREKKESFPLTVTSAQKNPTAFYLCASRPLGGVSYEQYFGPGTRLTVT.

CDR3 coding DNA: TGTGCCAGCCGAAGGACAGGGGGGTATGGCTACACCTTC. Its protein product is CASRRTGGYGYTF. The gene calls are TRBV28 and TRBJ1-2; TRBD1 agrees at 10 bases. CDR3 length equals 13 residues. Germline CDR1 is MDHEN and CDR2 is SYDVKM. Germline trimming cut 8 bases from V and 5 bases from J; bases unmatched to any gene: 5.

This clone showed up just once. This chain connects TRBV11-2 to TRBJ1-2; D not certain. Germline V gene lookup returns CDR1 SGHAT and CDR2 FQNNGV. V gave up 5 bases and J gave up 5 bases, with 15 bases separating them. The CDR3 contains 14 residues. The CDR3 protein is CASSTREALYGYTF. The CDR3 nucleotides are TGTGCCAGCAGCACCCGAGAGGCCTTGTATGGCTACACCTTC. The whole variable domain, remainder taken from reference TRBV11-2 and TRBJ1-2, is EAGVAQSPRYKIIEKRQSVAFWCNPISGHATLYWYQQILGQGPKLLIQFQNNGVVDDSQLPKDRFSAERLKGVDSTLKIQPAKLEDSAVYLCASSTREALYGYTFGSGTRLTVV.

The chain is built from TRBV7-2 and TRBJ2-5; TRBD2 agrees at 7 bases. After removal of 3 bases from V and 2 bases from J, the junction contained 3 bases not matched to a gene. Germline loops: CDR1 SGHTA, CDR2 FQGNSA. The CDR3 loop spans 14 amino acids. The chain's CDR3 is CASSLTSSQETQYF. DNA of the CDR3: TGTGCCAGCAGCTTGACTAGCTCTCAAGAGACCCAGTACTTC.

The chain recombines TRBV6-5 with TRBJ1-4; 7 bases fit TRBD1. Germline CDR1 reads MNHEY; CDR2 reads SVGAGI. V lost 8 bases to trimming and J lost 5 bases; unmatched junction nucleotides: 5. CDR3 length: 13 amino acids. Here the CDR3 DNA reads TGTGCCAGCGCTACCAGGGGGAATGAAAAACTGTTTTTT. Its translation: CASATRGNEKLFF.

The rearrangement uses TRBV27 and TRBJ2-3, with a weak D call TRBD2 (6 bases). Germline V lookup: CDR1 MNHEY, CDR2 SMNVEV (reference sequence). V was clipped by 7 bases and J by 2 bases, with 22 bases between them. This CDR3 comprises 17 residues. In DNA form, the CDR3 reads TGTGCCAGCACCCAACCCACCCCCCGGGAGAACACAGATACGCAGTATTTT. Amino acid sequence: CASTQPTPRENTDTQYF.

The rearrangement joins TRBV28 to TRBJ2-3; 8 positions match TRBD2. Germline V gene data show CDR1 as MDHEN and CDR2 as SYDVKM. The CDR3 consists of 18 residues. The V and J ends lost 5 bases and 7 bases, in that order; junction bases with no gene match: 20. The CDR3 sequence is CASSPYCGGNVPWNTQYF. CDR3 DNA: TGTGCCAGCAGTCCCTACTGCGGGGGGAATGTGCCCTGGAATACGCAGTATTTT.

The chain recombines TRBV3-1 (or the pseudogene TRBV3-2) with TRBJ2-3, with TRBD2 identical over 8 bases. The CDR3 totals 13 residues. Losses at the gene ends were 8 bases for V and 4 bases for J; bases not matched to a gene: 5. In germline, CDR1 is LGHDT, CDR2 YNNKEL (reference sequence). This chain's CDR3 is CASGLAGSDTQYF. The CDR3 bases are TGTGCCAGCGGACTAGCTGGCTCAGATACGCAGTATTTT.

V is TRBV2 and J is TRBJ1-6; the D gene is possibly TRBD1 (5 bases). Germline CDR1 and CDR2: SNHLY and FYNNEI. Trimming took off 6 bases at V and 7 bases at J, with 10 bases between the two ends. This CDR3 is built from 13 residues. Written as DNA, the CDR3 is TGTGCCAGCAGGGGACTTCCCAATTCACCCCTCCACTTT. Amino acids: CASRGLPNSPLHF.

The chain joins TRBV12-3 or TRBV12-4 to TRBJ2-1; TRBD2 aligns across 7 bases. V lost 10 bases and J lost 8; bases outside the gene matches: 8. The CDR3 has 12 residues. This chain's CDR3 is CATRSGGDEQFF. The CDR3 DNA sequence: TGTGCCACTAGGTCGGGGGGAGATGAGCAGTTCTTC.

The gene calls are TRBV7-8 and TRBJ2-2, with D possibly TRBD2 on 6 matching bases. Trimming removed 3 bases from V and 3 bases from J, with 8 bases in between. The CDR3 spans 14 residues. Looked up from germline, CDR1 is SGHVS and CDR2 is FQNEAQ. The CDR3 bases are TGTGCCAGCAGCTTCGGGGGAGACACCGGGGAGCTGTTTTTT. Translating it yields CASSFGGDTGELFF.

The chain combines TRBV9 with TRBJ1-3; D is undetermined. CDR1 and CDR2 from the germline V gene are SGDLS and YYNGEE. CDR3 length equals 16 residues. V lost 0 bases to trimming and J lost 0 bases, with 10 bases between them. CDR3 loop: CASSVATVFSGNTIYF. The CDR3 nucleotides read TGTGCCAGCAGCGTAGCTACCGTCTTCTCTGGAAACACCATATATTTT.